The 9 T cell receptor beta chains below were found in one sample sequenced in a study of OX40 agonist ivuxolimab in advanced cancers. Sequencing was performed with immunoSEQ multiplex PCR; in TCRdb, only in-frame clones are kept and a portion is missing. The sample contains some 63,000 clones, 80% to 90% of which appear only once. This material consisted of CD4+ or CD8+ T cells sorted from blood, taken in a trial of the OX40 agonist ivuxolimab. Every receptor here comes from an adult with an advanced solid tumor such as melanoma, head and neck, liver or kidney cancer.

DNA of the CDR3: TGTGCCAGCAGCTCCCCTAGCCGATTCAATGAGCAGTTCTTC. It encodes CASSSPSRFNEQFF. The chain couples TRBV9 to TRBJ2-1; possibly TRBD2 for D (5 bases). Germline-derived CDR1 and CDR2 are SGDLS and YYNGEE. Trimming shortened V by 4 bases and J by 6 bases, and 14 bases separated the two germline ends. This CDR3 comprises 14 residues.

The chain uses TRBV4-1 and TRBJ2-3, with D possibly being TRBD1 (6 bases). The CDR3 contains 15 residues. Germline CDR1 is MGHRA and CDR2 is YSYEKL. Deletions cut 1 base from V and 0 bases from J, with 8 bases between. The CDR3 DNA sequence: TGCGCCAGCAGCCAAGTACAGGGCAGCACAGATACGCAGTATTTT. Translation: CASSQVQGSTDTQYF.

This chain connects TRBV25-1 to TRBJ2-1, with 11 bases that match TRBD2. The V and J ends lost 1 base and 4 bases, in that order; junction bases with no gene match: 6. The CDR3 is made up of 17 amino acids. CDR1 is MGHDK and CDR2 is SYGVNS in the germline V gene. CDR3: CASSESVGLAVYNEQFF. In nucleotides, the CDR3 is TGTGCCAGCAGTGAATCCGTGGGACTAGCGGTATACAATGAGCAGTTCTTC.

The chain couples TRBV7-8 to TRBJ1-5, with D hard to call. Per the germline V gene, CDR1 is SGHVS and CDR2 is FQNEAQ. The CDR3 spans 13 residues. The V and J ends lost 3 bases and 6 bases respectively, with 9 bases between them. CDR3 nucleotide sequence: TGTGCCAGCAGCTTGGCGGGAGGTCAGCCCCAGCATTTT. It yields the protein CASSLAGGQPQHF.

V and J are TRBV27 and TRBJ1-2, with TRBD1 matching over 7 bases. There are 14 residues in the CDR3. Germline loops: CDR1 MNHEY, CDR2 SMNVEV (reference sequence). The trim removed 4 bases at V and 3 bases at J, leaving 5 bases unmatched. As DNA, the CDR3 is TGTGCCAGCAGTTCCCCGGGACAGCACTATGGCTACACCTTC. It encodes CASSSPGQHYGYTF.

This CDR3 is CAASSGTGAYNEQFF. In DNA, the CDR3 is TGTGCCGCCTCTTCCGGGACTGGAGCCTACAATGAGCAGTTCTTC. V usage is TRBV27 and J usage is TRBJ2-1; possibly TRBD2 for D (6 bases). Trimming stripped 11 bases from V and 2 bases from J, with 19 bases between. This CDR3 has 15 amino acids. From germline, CDR1 is MNHEY and CDR2 SMNVEV (reference sequence).

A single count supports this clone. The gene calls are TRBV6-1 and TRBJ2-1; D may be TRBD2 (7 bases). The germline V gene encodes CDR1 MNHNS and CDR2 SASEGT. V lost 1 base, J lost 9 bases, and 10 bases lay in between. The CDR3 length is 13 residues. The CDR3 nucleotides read TGTGCCAGCAGTGAAGGCGGGGGCAGTGAGCAGTTCTTC. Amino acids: CASSEGGGSEQFF.

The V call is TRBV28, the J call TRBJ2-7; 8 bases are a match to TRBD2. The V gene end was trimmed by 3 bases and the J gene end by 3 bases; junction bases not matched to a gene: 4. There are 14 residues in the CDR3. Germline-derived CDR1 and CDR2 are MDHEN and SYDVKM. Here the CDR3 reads CASSFGRANYEQYF. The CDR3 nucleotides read TGTGCCAGCAGTTTCGGGAGGGCAAACTACGAGCAGTACTTC. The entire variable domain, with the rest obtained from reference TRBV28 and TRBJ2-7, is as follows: DVKVTQSSRYLVKRTGEKVFLECVQDMDHENMFWYRQDPGLGLRLIYFSYDVKMKEKGDIPEGYSVSREKKERFSLILESASTNQTSMYLCASSFGRANYEQYFGPGTRLTVT.

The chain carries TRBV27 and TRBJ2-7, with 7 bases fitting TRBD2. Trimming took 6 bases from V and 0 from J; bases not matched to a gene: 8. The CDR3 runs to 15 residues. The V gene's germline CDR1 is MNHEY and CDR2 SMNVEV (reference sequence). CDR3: CASRVIGGGSYEQYF. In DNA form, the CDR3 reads TGTGCCAGCAGGGTCATTGGGGGGGGCTCCTACGAGCAGTACTTC.